This T cell receptor beta chain was sequenced during a study of T cell responses to AZD1222 COVID-19 vaccine. Findings and limits, study-wide: Scientists sampled the repertoires only once the peak T cell response had passed.

Sequencing was performed with immunoSEQ multiplex PCR; in TCRdb, only in-frame clones are kept and a portion is missing. The sample shows roughly 150,000 clones, 90% to 95% of them seen only once. To note about this clone: Its antigen remains unidentified.

The CDR3 covers 15 residues. V lost 5 bases and J lost 1; bases outside the gene matches: 8. Germline CDR1 is MNHNY and CDR2 is SVGAGI (reference sequence). The sample was peripheral blood, taken 28 days after the second AZD1222 dose. The V call is TRBV6-6, the J call TRBJ2-7, with TRBD1 matching over 7 bases. This TCR came from an adult who received the AZD1222 COVID-19 vaccine. This CDR3 is CASSLGQHYSYEQYF. The CDR3 DNA follows: TGTGCCAGCAGTCTGGGACAGCATTATTCCTACGAGCAGTACTTC.